Presented here are 21 T cell receptor beta chains from one specimen sequenced in a study of prognosis after radiotherapy for stage I lung cancer. Using two-round multiplex PCR, the authors amplified TCR beta CDR3 from genomic DNA. Round-one PCR had primers specific to each TRBV and TRBJ gene. TCRdb processed the multiplex PCR reads anew with MiXCR; each CDR3 protein has one entry. Found here are around 31,000 distinct CDR3 sequences, 25% to 40% of them singletons; the top ten hold 30% to 35%. The sequenced sample was PBMCs, obtained before or after stereotactic body radiation therapy (not recorded which). The receptors come from a donor aged 50 or older with non-small cell lung cancer.

This clonotype was seen repeatedly, ten times or more. The gene calls are TRBV11-1 and TRBJ2-7; no firm D call. Trimming stripped 1 base from V and 9 bases from J, with 19 bases between. This CDR3 is built from 15 residues. Germline CDR1 reads SGHAT; CDR2 reads FQDESV (reference sequence). CDR3 sequence reads: CASSLGAPADSRQYF. The DNA of the CDR3 is TGTGCCAGCAGCTTAGGGGCCCCAGCTGACTCGAGGCAGTACTTC.

Ten or more counts support this clonotype. The chain couples TRBV27 to TRBJ1-1, with D possibly matching TRBD1 (5 bases). Trimming took 3 bases from V and 0 from J, leaving 8 bases between them. Germline CDR1 and CDR2: MNHEY and SMNVEV (reference sequence). The CDR3 contains 14 residues. CDR3 loop: CASSFNRLNTEAFF. The DNA for the CDR3 is TGTGCCAGCAGTTTTAACAGGTTGAACACTGAAGCTTTCTTT.

This clonotype was seen many times. This chain links TRBV5-1 with TRBJ1-1, with a possible D match to TRBD1 (5 bases). CDR3 length: 15 residues. V was cut by 1 base and J by 0 bases, with 10 bases left in between. Germline values: CDR1 SGHRS, CDR2 YFSETQ. As DNA, the CDR3 is TGCGCCAGCAGCTTGTGGAGGGGTATGAACACTGAAGCTTTCTTT. Translating gives CASSLWRGMNTEAFF.

This clonotype appeared many times. A single base separates this from a much larger clone, so it may be a read error. The V and J genes are TRBV6-1 and TRBJ1-2; TRBD1 is a possible D gene (6 bases). The V end was cut by 6 bases, the J end by 7 bases, with 15 bases between. This CDR3 has 13 amino acids. CDR1 and CDR2 (germline): MNHNS, SASEGT. The CDR3 region is CASSETGSCGYTF. DNA of the CDR3: TGTGCCAGCAGCGAAACAGGGAGCTGTGGCTACACCTTC.

This clonotype was seen repeatedly, ten times or more. The rearrangement uses TRBV24-1 and TRBJ2-1, with TRBD2 identical over 13 bases. V gave up 3 bases and J gave up 8 bases; unmatched junction bases: 6. There are 16 residues in the CDR3. CDR1 is KGHDR and CDR2 is SFDVKD in the germline V gene. The CDR3 is CATSDPGTSGIYEQFF. Written as DNA, the CDR3 is TGTGCCACCAGTGATCCCGGGACTAGCGGGATTTATGAGCAGTTCTTC.

This clonotype was counted ten times or more. In DNA, the CDR3 is TGCAGTGCTAGCCAACAGTACCCCCGAAACACCATATATTTT. Translating gives CSASQQYPRNTIYF. The rearrangement uses TRBV20-1 and TRBJ1-3, with D uncertain. Trimming left V 3 bases short and J 5 bases short, with 14 bases between. This CDR3 has 14 amino acids. In germline, CDR1 is DFQATT, CDR2 SNEGSKA (reference sequence).

To note about this clonotype: Given a much more abundant clone one base away, this may be a read error. This chain uses TRBV10-3 with TRBJ1-1, with 9 positions matching TRBD1. CDR3 length: 13 amino acids. Looked up from germline, CDR1 is ENHRY and CDR2 is SYGVKD. V gave up 6 bases and J gave up 4 bases; unmatched junction bases: 3. The chain's CDR3 is CAIRRQGVTEAFF. DNA of the CDR3: TGTGCCATCAGACGACAGGGGGTCACTGAAGCTTTCTTT.

The table lists this clonotype with many counts. In DNA, the CDR3 is TGTGCCAGCACGACTAGGGGCGATGAGCAGTTCTTC. It translates to CASTTRGDEQFF. The chain combines TRBV28 with TRBJ2-1; D is perhaps TRBD2 (6 bases). V was clipped by 7 bases and J by 8 bases, with 12 bases between them. This CDR3 region has 12 residues. Germline values: CDR1 MDHEN, CDR2 SYDVKM.

This clonotype was seen ten or more times. V and J are TRBV19 and TRBJ1-4; a weak D match, TRBD1 (6 bases). Trimming pared 10 bases from V and 5 bases from J, leaving 17 bases between. The CDR3 extends over 14 amino acids. Germline assignment: CDR1 LNHDA and CDR2 SQIVND (reference sequence). The CDR3 region is CATKAGQKNEKLFF. The CDR3 DNA reads as TGTGCCACTAAGGCGGGACAAAAGAATGAAAAACTGTTTTTT.

Many counts were recorded for this clonotype. The chain joins TRBV20-1 to TRBJ1-2; D ambiguous. Germline V CDR1 and CDR2: DFQATT, SNEGSKA (reference sequence). The CDR3 runs 13 residues. Trimming shortened V by 3 bases and J by 8 bases, and 16 bases separated the two germline ends. The DNA of the CDR3 is TGCAGTGCTAGGAGAGGGTCTCTCGGAGGCTACACCTTC. Its protein product is CSARRGSLGGYTF.

The sample holds many counts of this clonotype. The CDR3 bases are TGCAGTGCGGTGGACAGGGGGACTAATGAAAAACTGTTTTTT. Translating it yields CSAVDRGTNEKLFF. The chain uses TRBV20-1 and TRBJ1-4; 10 bases match TRBD1. CDR3 length equals 14 residues. Germline CDR1 DFQATT, CDR2 SNEGSKA (reference sequence). Losses at the gene ends were 6 bases for V and 2 bases for J; bases not matched to a gene: 3.

This clonotype was picked up many times. The chain's CDR3 is CASSDSPTPVAGELFF. The CDR3, as DNA: TGTGCCAGCAGTGACTCTCCCACCCCGGTTGCCGGGGAGCTGTTTTTT. The gene calls are TRBV6-4 and TRBJ2-2, with D hard to call. V was pared by 0 bases and J by 6 bases, with 14 bases between. Germline V gives CDR1 MRHNA, CDR2 SNTAGT. This CDR3 contains 16 residues.

There are many counts of this clonotype. The chain employs TRBV9 and TRBJ1-6; D remains unclear. In germline, CDR1 is SGDLS, CDR2 YYNGEE. Trimming shortened V by 4 bases and J by 9 bases, and 20 bases separated the two germline ends. This CDR3 has 16 amino acids. The CDR3 spells CASSLLGNEVSSPLHF. CDR3 nucleotide sequence: TGTGCCAGCAGCCTCCTGGGGAACGAAGTTAGTTCACCCCTCCACTTT. Complete variable domain (other parts from reference TRBV9 and TRBJ1-6): DSGVTQTPKHLITATGQRVTLRCSPRSGDLSVYWYQQSLDQGLQFLIQYYNGEERAKGNILERFSAQQFPDLHSELNLSSLELGDSALYFCASSLLGNEVSSPLHFGNGTRLTVT.

Written as DNA, the CDR3 is TGTGCCGGCGGGGGACAGGCAGGGGGCCCAAAAGAGACCCAGTACTTC. As protein: CAGGGQAGGPKETQYF. This chain links TRBV7-9 with TRBJ2-5; a possible D gene is TRBD1 (8 bases). V was shortened by 11 bases and J by 3 bases, with 25 bases between the two germline ends. The CDR3 consists of 16 residues. CDR1 and CDR2 from the germline V gene are SEHNR and FQNEAQ (reference sequence).

This clonotype was seen a few times. A much larger clone differs by one base, so this may be a read error. The chain joins TRBV12-3 or TRBV12-4 to TRBJ2-2; D is possibly TRBD2 (6 bases). The CDR3 loop spans 18 amino acids. V lost 3 bases, J lost 6 bases, and 23 bases lay in between. CDR3 DNA sequence: TGTGCCAGCAGTTTGAGTTCTTCCCGGGACGGCGGGGCCGGGGAGCTGTTTTTT. Amino acids: CASSLSSSRDGGAGELFF.

This rearrangement joins TRBV6-5 to TRBJ1-2, with D possibly matching TRBD1 (5 bases). The CDR3 length is 15 residues. Trimming shortened V by 4 bases and J by 7 bases, and 19 bases separated the two germline ends. Germline CDR1 reads MNHEY; CDR2 reads SVGAGI. The CDR3 here is CASSLGPTVLGGYTF. The CDR3, as DNA: TGTGCCAGCAGTTTGGGACCGACGGTCCTGGGTGGCTACACCTTC.

In regard to this clonotype: One base away lies a much larger clone, so this may be a sequencing read error. The rearrangement joins TRBV14 to TRBJ2-1; tentatively, D is TRBD1 (6 bases). Deletions cut 6 bases from V and 10 bases from J, with 13 bases between. The CDR3 loop spans 12 amino acids. CDR1 is SGHDN, CDR2 FVKESK, per germline. The CDR3: CASRGGSVEQFF. The CDR3 bases are TGTGCCAGCAGAGGGGGAAGTGTCGAGCAGTTCTTC.

This clonotype was seen a single time. The chain has TRBV5-1 and TRBJ2-6; unclear D gene. With 7 bases removed from V and 2 bases from J, the gap between germline ends came to 4 bases. The CDR3 consists of 12 residues. Germline V CDR1 and CDR2: SGHRS, YFSETQ. The CDR3, as DNA: TGCGCCAGCGGAACTGGGGCCAACGTCCTGACTTTC. Translation: CASGTGANVLTF.

This clonotype was seen at least ten times. The chain couples TRBV6-1 to TRBJ2-5; 11 nucleotides agree with TRBD2. The CDR3 has 15 amino acids. Losses at the gene ends were 7 bases for V and 4 bases for J; bases not matched to a gene: 8. The germline gives CDR1 MNHNS, CDR2 SASEGT. CDR3 in amino acids: CASTIAGGPGETQYF. DNA of the CDR3: TGTGCCAGCACCATAGCGGGAGGGCCAGGAGAGACCCAGTACTTC.

This clonotype was observed many times. V and J are TRBV15 and TRBJ2-7; D might be TRBD1 or TRBD2, each matching 6 bases. CDR3 length equals 18 residues. Germline lookup yields CDR1 LNHNV and CDR2 YYDKDF (reference sequence). V was clipped by 1 base and J by 1 base, with 20 bases between them. The CDR3 sequence is CATSRVFGGTLGSYEQYF. CDR3 coding DNA: TGTGCCACCAGCAGAGTATTCGGGGGCACATTGGGTTCCTACGAGCAGTACTTC.

The chain combines TRBV6-5 with TRBJ2-7; 8 bases line up with TRBD2. Trimming at V came to 2 bases and at J to 2 bases, leaving 8 bases not matched to a gene. The CDR3 is 16 amino acids. Germline lookup yields CDR1 MNHEY and CDR2 SVGAGI. CDR3: CASSYPSGGMPYEQYF. The DNA of the CDR3 is TGTGCCAGCAGTTACCCCAGCGGGGGCATGCCCTACGAGCAGTACTTC.